This T cell receptor beta chain was identified during a study of human T cells and chemical hapten exposure. The time point: pre-sensitization, week 0. The treatment here: therapeutic diphenylcyclopropenone sensitization with weekly scalp DPC. TCRdb reprocessed the RACE reads via MiXCR and lists one record per CDR3 protein. The table lists roughly 100,000 distinct CDR3 sequences, 9.6% of them singletons, with roughly 3.5% in the top ten. Sequenced material: whole blood, taken in connection with sensitization to the hapten diphenylcyclopropenone (DPC). This sequence was found in a woman in her forties with alopecia areata. Some clones in this sample may be carry-over from other donors' samples.

CDR3 protein: CASSQEWLGDSNQPQHF. The CDR3 DNA reads as TGCGCCAGCAGCCAAGAATGGTTAGGGGATAGCAATCAGCCCCAGCATTTT. The chain is built from TRBV4-1 and TRBJ1-5; possible D gene TRBD1, 5 bases. The V gene lost 0 bases and the J gene lost 0 bases, with 12 bases spanning the gap. The CDR3 runs to 17 residues. From germline, CDR1 is MGHRA and CDR2 YSYEKL.